The rows below give T cell receptor beta chains drawn from one sample of a study of CD8 T cells in ankylosing spondylitis. One entry per CDR3 protein results from TCRdb running MiXCR on the 5' RACE reads. The profile shows tens of thousands of distinct CDR3 sequences, 7.2% of them singletons. Source material: blood, either unsorted or a sorted T cell fraction (not recorded which). Every receptor here comes from a male donor with ankylosing spondylitis or in good health (not recorded which). CDR3s leave out the opening cysteine and the closing phenylalanine or tryptophan. D genes are given only for firm matches.

- | TRBV6-2/TRBV6-3 | ASSYYQFSYEQY
- | TRBV5-1 | ASSPDGNPYEQY
TRBD2 | TRBV6-2/TRBV6-3 | ASRLLAASYNEQF
- | TRBV4-2 | ASSQSDNEQF
TRBD2 | TRBV5-1 | ASSLDGRDPYEQY
TRBD2 | TRBV28 | ASSLRWAGRDEQF
- | TRBV5-1 | ASTGAFESRSYEQY
TRBD1 | TRBV12-3/TRBV12-4 | ASKDRGPLDTEAF
TRBD1 | TRBV5-1 | ASSLGGTASNSPLH
- | TRBV7-8 | ASRTDRSGANVLT
TRBD2 | TRBV20-1 | SATPGGEETQY
TRBD1 | TRBV15 | ATSTRTGLGIQY
- | TRBV20-1 | SARDNFVAADTQY
TRBD2 | TRBV6-1 | ASSDVRGGGPGELF
- | TRBV18 | ASSPPNRDTFYEQY
- | TRBV18 | ASSPNFAETQY
- | TRBV5-4 | ASSLSVTQETQY
TRBD2 | TRBV28 | ATSGGPLWEQY
- | TRBV7-2 | ASSARGVGRQY
TRBD1 | TRBV2 | ASRTLTGYEQY
- | TRBV5-1 | ASSTTQETQY
- | TRBV28 | ASTLGGNYGYT
TRBD1 | TRBV9 | ASSVRTGLGETQY
- | TRBV19 | ASSMGRWETQY
- | TRBV12-3/TRBV12-4 | ASTPTDEQF
- | TRBV29-1 | SVVIGTRHNGYT
- | TRBV6-2/TRBV6-3 | ASSYLGAENEQF
- | TRBV18 | ASSPPQRIQETQY
- | TRBV4-1 | ASSPINSPLH
- | TRBV20-1 | SASSGSEETQY
- | TRBV15 | ATSRTPGPDGNQPQH
- | TRBV7-2 | TSSLARNNEQF
- | TRBV6-1 | ASRTGSSYNEQF
- | TRBV7-8 | ASSLDSLSYEQY
- | TRBV27 | ASSFFFLDFRVCEQF
- | TRBV20-1 | SAAKDRYSYEQY
- | TRBV29-1 | SASGTGGSNEQF
TRBD2 | TRBV20-1 | SARGGTSSGFGELF
- | TRBV11-2 | ASSLDWAGVKY
- | TRBV3-1 | ASSQVKMNTEAF
- | TRBV5-1 | ASSQGNTEAF
- | TRBV28 | ASRKGSTDTQY
- | TRBV10-3 | ATRVDKSSYEQY
TRBD1 | TRBV20-1 | SATQGAEGDQPQH
TRBD2 | TRBV20-1 | SAGGTTIPYEQY
- | TRBV4-2 | ASSQDSANRYEQY
TRBD1 | TRBV3-1 | ASSQGQGGNSPLH
TRBD2 | TRBV7-7 | ASSPGGSSYNEQF
TRBD1 | TRBV5-1 | ASSLVIGGLPDEQF
- | TRBV7-9 | ASSLNSGETQY
TRBD2 | TRBV27 | ASINQGLAGGPSYNEQF
- | TRBV7-8 | ASSPQGPNEQY
- | TRBV12-3/TRBV12-4 | ASSSPSLEQY
TRBD1 | TRBV5-1 | ASSPGTVHEKLF
TRBD2 | TRBV20-1 | SATSGRADLEQF
- | TRBV6-6 | ASSYRQYNEQF
- | TRBV6-5 | ASSFYRAGETYEQY
- | TRBV5-6 | ASSSQAGAKEETQY
- | TRBV4-2 | ASSQGAGERSPLH